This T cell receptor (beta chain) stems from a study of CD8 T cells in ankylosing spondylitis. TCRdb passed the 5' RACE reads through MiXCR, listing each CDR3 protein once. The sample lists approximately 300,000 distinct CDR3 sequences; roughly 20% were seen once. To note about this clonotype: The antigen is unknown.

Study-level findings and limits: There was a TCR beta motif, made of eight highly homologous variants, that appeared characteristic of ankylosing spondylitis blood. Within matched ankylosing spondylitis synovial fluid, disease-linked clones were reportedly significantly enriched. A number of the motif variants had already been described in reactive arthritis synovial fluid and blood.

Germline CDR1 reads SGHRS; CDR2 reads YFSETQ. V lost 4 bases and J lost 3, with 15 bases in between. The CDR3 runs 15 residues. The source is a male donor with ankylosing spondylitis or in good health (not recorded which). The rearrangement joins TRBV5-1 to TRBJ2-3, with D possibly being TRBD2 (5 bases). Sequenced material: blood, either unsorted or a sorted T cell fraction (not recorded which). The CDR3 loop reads CASSADEGRTDTQYF. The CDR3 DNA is TGCGCCAGCAGCGCGGATGAAGGGAGAACAGATACGCAGTATTTT.